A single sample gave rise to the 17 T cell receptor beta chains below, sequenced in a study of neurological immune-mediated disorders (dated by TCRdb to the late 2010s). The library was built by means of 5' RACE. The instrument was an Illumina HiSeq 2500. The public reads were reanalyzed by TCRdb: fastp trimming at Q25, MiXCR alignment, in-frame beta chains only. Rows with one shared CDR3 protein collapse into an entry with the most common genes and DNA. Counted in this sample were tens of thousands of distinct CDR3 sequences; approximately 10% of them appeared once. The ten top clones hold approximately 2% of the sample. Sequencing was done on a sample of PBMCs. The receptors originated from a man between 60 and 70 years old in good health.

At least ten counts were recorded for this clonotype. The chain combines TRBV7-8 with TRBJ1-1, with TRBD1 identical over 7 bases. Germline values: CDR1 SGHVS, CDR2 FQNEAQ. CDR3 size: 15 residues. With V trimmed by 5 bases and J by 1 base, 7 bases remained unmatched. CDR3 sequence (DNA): TGTGCCAGCAGCGTACAGGGGCGAGGGAACACTGAAGCTTTCTTT. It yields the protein CASSVQGRGNTEAFF.

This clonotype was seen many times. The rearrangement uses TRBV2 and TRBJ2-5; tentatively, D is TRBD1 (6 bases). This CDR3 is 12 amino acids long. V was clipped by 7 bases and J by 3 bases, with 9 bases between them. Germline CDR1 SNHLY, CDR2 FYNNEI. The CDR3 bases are TGTGCCAGCACTGGACAGAAAGAGACCCAGTACTTC. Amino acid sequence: CASTGQKETQYF. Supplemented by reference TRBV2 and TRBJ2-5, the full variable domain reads EPEVTQTPSHQVTQMGQEVILRCVPISNHLYFYWYRQILGQKVEFLVSFYNNEISEKSEIFDDQFSVERPDGSNFTLKIRSTKLEDSAMYFCASTGQKETQYFGPGTRLLVL.

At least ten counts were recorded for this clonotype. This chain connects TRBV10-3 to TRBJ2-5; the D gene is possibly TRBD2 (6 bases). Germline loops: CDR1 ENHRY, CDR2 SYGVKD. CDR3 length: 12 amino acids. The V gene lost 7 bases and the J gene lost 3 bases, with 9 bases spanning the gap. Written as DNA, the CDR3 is TGTGCCATCAAGGGCGGGGAAGAGACCCAGTACTTC. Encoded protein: CAIKGGEETQYF.

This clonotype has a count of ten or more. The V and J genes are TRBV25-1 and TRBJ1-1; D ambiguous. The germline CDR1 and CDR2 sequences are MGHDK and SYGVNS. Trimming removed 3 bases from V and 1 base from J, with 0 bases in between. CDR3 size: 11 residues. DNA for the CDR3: TGTGCCAGCAGTGAGAACACTGAAGCTTTCTTT. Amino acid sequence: CASSENTEAFF.

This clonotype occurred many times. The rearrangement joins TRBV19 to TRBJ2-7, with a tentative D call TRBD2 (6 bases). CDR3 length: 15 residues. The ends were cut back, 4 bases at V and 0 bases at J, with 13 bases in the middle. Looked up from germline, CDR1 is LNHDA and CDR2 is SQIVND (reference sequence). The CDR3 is CASSSLFGSSYEQYF. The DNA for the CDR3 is TGTGCCAGTAGTAGCCTTTTCGGGAGCTCCTACGAGCAGTACTTC.

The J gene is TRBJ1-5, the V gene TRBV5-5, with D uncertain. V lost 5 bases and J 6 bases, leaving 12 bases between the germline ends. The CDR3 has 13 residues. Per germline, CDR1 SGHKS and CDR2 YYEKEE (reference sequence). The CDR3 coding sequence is TGTGCCAGCAGGACTGACACAAGTCAGCCCCAGCATTTT. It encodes CASRTDTSQPQHF. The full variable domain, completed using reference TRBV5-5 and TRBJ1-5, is DAGVTQSPTHLIKTRGQQVTLRCSPISGHKSVSWYQQVLGQGPQFIFQYYEKEERGRGNFPDRFSARQFPNYSSELNVNALLLGDSALYLCASRTDTSQPQHFGDGTRLSIL.

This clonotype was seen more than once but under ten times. CDR3 sequence reads: CASSFGIRNDEQYF. CDR3 DNA: TGTGCCAGCAGCTTTGGGATCCGGAACGACGAGCAGTACTTC. The genes are TRBV7-9 and TRBJ2-7, with D unresolved. V was cut by 3 bases and J by 5 bases, with 14 bases left in between. Germline V CDR1 and CDR2: SEHNR, FQNEAQ (reference sequence). CDR3 length: 14 amino acids.

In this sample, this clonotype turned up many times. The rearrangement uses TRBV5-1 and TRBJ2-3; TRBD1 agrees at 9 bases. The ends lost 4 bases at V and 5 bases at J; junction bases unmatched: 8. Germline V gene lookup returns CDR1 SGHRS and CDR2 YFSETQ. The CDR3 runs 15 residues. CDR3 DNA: TGCGCCAGCAGCCTTTCGGGGACAGGGAGAGATACGCAGTATTTT. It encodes CASSLSGTGRDTQYF.

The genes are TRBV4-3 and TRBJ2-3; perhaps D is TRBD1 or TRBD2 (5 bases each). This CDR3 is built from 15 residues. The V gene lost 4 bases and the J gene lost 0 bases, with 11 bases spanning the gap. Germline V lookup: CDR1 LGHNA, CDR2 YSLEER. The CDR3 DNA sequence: TGCGCCAGCAGCCTAGAGGGGATGAGCACAGATACGCAGTATTTT. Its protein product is CASSLEGMSTDTQYF.

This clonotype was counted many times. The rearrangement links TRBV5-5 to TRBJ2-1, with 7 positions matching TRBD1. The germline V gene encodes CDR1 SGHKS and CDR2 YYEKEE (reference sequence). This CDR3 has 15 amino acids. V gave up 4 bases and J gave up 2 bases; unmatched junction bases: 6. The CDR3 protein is CASSLRDRTYNEQFF. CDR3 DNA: TGTGCCAGCAGCCTCCGGGACAGAACCTACAATGAGCAGTTCTTC.

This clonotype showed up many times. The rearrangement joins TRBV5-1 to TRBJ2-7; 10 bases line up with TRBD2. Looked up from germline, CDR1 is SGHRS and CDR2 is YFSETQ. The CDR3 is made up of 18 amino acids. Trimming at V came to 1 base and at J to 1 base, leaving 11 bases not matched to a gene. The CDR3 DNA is TGCGCCAGCAGCTTGAGGGGGACTAGCGAATTACGATCCTACGAGCAGTACTTC. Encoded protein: CASSLRGTSELRSYEQYF.

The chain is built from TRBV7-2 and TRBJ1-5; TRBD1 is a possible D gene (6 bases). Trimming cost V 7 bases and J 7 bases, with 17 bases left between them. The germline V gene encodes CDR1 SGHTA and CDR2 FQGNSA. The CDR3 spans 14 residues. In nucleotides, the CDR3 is TGTGCCAGCACCCTACAGGGAAAGGGGCAGCCCCAGCATTTT. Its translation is CASTLQGKGQPQHF.

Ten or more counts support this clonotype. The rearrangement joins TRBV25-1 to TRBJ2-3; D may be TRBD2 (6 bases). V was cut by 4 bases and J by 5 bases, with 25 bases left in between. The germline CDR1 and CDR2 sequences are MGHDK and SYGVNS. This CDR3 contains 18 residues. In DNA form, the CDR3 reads TGTGCCAGCAGTGGATATAACACGGGACTTCGACCTAGAGATACGCAGTATTTT. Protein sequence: CASSGYNTGLRPRDTQYF.

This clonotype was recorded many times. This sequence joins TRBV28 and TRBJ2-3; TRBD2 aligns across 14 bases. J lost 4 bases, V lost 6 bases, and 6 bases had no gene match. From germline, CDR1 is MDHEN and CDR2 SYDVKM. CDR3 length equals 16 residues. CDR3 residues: CASREGTSGGPDTQYF. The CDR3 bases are TGTGCCAGCAGGGAAGGGACTAGCGGGGGCCCAGATACGCAGTATTTT.

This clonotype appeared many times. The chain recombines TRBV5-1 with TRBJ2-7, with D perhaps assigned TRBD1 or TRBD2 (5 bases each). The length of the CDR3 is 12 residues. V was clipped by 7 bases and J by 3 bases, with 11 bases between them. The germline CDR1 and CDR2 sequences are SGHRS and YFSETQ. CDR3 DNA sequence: TGCGCCAGCGGGGGATTTGGCTACGAGCAGTACTTC. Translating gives CASGGFGYEQYF.

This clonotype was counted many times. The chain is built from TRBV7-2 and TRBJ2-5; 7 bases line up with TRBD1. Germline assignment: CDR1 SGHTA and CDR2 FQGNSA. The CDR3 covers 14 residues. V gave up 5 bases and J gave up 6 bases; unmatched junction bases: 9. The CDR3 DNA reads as TGTGCCAGCAGCCCGCGACAGGGTTCCAAGACCCAGTACTTC. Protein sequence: CASSPRQGSKTQYF.

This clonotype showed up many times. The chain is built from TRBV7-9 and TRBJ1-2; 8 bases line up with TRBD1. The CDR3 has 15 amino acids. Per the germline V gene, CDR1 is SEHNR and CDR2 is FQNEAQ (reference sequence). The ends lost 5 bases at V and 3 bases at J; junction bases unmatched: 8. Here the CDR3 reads CASSPRTGPYYGYTF. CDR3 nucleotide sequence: TGTGCCAGCAGCCCGCGGACAGGGCCATACTATGGCTACACCTTC.